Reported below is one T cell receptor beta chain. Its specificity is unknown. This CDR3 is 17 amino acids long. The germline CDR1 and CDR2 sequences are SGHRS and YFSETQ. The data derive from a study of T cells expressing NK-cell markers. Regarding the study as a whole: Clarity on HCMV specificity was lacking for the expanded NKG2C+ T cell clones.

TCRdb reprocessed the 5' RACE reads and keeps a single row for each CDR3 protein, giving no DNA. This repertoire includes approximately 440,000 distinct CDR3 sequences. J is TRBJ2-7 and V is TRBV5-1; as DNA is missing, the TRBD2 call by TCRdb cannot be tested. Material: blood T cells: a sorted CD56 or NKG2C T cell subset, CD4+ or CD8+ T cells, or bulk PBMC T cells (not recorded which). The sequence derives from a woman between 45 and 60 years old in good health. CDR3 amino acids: CASSLELAGRFQREQYF.